Listed below are T cell receptor beta chains from one sample, sequenced in a study of cytomegalovirus exposure and HLA in healthy donors. Only in-frame clones appear in the TCRdb table, and some are missing; sequencing was by immunoSEQ multiplex PCR. The table has 85,000 to 100,000 clones, around 59% seen once. The material sequenced was PBMCs. The receptor source for this set is a human donor in good health. Both conserved end residues are part of each CDR3. A D gene is named only where the DNA matches it firmly. The size entry is marked missing in some rows and otherwise reads once, few, many or a size class.

V gene,J gene,D gene,clone size,CDR3 protein,CDR3 DNA
TRBV7-2,TRBJ2-1,-,-,CASSQGGYNEQFF,TGTGCCAGCAGCCAAGGCGGATACAATGAGCAGTTCTTC
TRBV27,TRBJ1-1,TRBD1,-,CASSLSTGWNEAFF,TGTGCCAGCAGTTTATCGACAGGGTGGAATGAAGCTTTCTTT
TRBV15,TRBJ1-2,TRBD1,-,CATSKGPDRGGGYTF,TGTGCCACCAGCAAGGGACCAGACAGGGGTGGTGGCTACACCTTC
TRBV2,TRBJ1-5,TRBD1,-,CASSDRAGGSNQPQHF,TGTGCCAGCTCAGACAGGGCGGGGGGTAGCAATCAGCCCCAGCATTTT
TRBV7-9,TRBJ2-7,TRBD1,-,CASRQDRYEQYF,TGTGCCAGCAGACAGGACAGGTACGAGCAGTACTTC
TRBV29-1,TRBJ1-4,TRBD1,-,CSALDREDEKLFF,TGCAGCGCCCTGGACAGGGAGGATGAAAAACTGTTTTTT
TRBV18,TRBJ2-3,TRBD2,-,CASSLNSGGPTDTQYF,TGTGCCAGCTCCCTTAACAGCGGGGGGCCCACAGATACGCAGTATTTT
TRBV4-3,TRBJ2-6,TRBD1,few,CASSPRSGGDSGANVLTF,TGCGCCAGCAGCCCCCGGTCAGGGGGTGACTCTGGGGCCAACGTCCTGACTTTC
TRBV20-1,TRBJ2-5,-,few,CSASERETQYF,TGCAGTGCTAGCGAACGGGAGACCCAGTACTTC
TRBV7-2,TRBJ1-3,-,-,CASSPKRGVASGNTIYF,TGTGCCAGCAGCCCAAAACGCGGGGTTGCCTCTGGAAACACCATATATTTT
TRBV7-6,TRBJ2-3,TRBD2,-,CASSLRIAGGLDTQYF,TGTGCCAGCAGCTTACGGATAGCGGGGGGTTTGGATACGCAGTATTTT
TRBV6-5,TRBJ2-1,-,-,CASSYSGSSGNEQFF,TGTGCCAGCAGTTACTCGGGGTCAAGCGGGAATGAGCAGTTCTTC
TRBV6-1,TRBJ1-5,-,few,CATDRTPSNQPQHF,TGTGCCACCGACAGGACACCTAGCAATCAGCCCCAGCATTTT
TRBV6-6,TRBJ2-3,TRBD1,-,CASSYATGRGTDTQYF,TGTGCCAGCAGTTACGCGACAGGGCGGGGCACAGATACGCAGTATTTT
TRBV18,TRBJ2-7,TRBD1,-,CASSRGTGPSSYEQYF,TGTGCCAGCTCACGAGGGACAGGGCCGTCGTCCTACGAGCAGTACTTC
TRBV5-4,TRBJ2-2,-,-,CASSLAPGQNTGELFF,TGTGCCAGCAGCTTGGCACCGGGACAGAACACCGGGGAGCTGTTTTTT
TRBV5-4,TRBJ1-6,-,few,CASSREVGVNSPLHF,TGTGCCAGCAGCCGGGAGGTAGGGGTTAATTCACCCCTCCACTTT
TRBV7-8,TRBJ2-7,TRBD1,-,CASSPTRGEQYF,TGTGCCAGCAGCCCGACCAGGGGGGAGCAGTACTTC